Presented here are 27 T cell receptor beta chains from one specimen sequenced in a study of PD-1 blockade in classical Hodgkin lymphoma. The assay was immunoSEQ multiplex PCR, and TCRdb's table has in-frame clones only and misses some. The sample has over 30,000 clones, over 75% seen once. After autologous stem cell transplantation all patients relapsed, and prior brentuximab vedotin exposure differed between cohorts. Thawed PBMCs were the source of CD4+ T cells, purified by magnetic negative selection. This specimen was CD4+ T cells from blood, taken at baseline. The receptor set was obtained from a human donor with classical Hodgkin lymphoma.

The rearrangement links TRBV30 to TRBJ2-1, with 10 bases matching TRBD2. Trimming took 2 bases from V and 6 from J; bases not matched to a gene: 7. This CDR3 is 15 amino acids long. Germline CDR1 reads GTSNPN; CDR2 reads SVGIG (reference sequence). CDR3 in DNA: TGTGCCTGGAGTCCCGAGGGACTAGCGATCAATGAGCAGTTCTTC. Encoded protein: CAWSPEGLAINEQFF.

A word on this clone: One junction end does not reproduce the germline sequence, and a read error may be involved. This chain links TRBV7-7 with TRBJ2-5; maybe TRBD2 (6 bases). Germline V gives CDR1 SSHAT, CDR2 FNYEAQ (reference sequence). This CDR3 region has 16 residues. CDR3 nucleotides: TGTGCTAGCAGCTTAAATAGCGGCGGAGGCCAAGAGACCCAGTACTTC. This translates into CASSLNSGGGQETQYF.

This rearrangement joins TRBV5-1 to TRBJ2-3; 8 bases are shared with TRBD1. The CDR3 has 15 amino acids. The V and J ends lost 0 bases and 1 base, in that order; junction bases with no gene match: 1. Germline values: CDR1 SGHRS, CDR2 YFSETQ. For the CDR3, the DNA is TGCGCCAGCAGCTTGGTGACAGGGGGCACAGATACGCAGTATTTT. Translation gives CASSLVTGGTDTQYF.

CDR3 nucleotides: TGTGCCAGCAGCTTAGATAAGACCCGGGACAGGGGTTTGGAGACCCAGTACTTC. Translated: CASSLDKTRDRGLETQYF. The genes are TRBV11-1 and TRBJ2-5; 10 bases fit TRBD1. Germline V gives CDR1 SGHAT, CDR2 FQDESV (reference sequence). V trimming: 1 base; J trimming: 5 bases; junction bases outside the gene matches: 13. The CDR3 is 18 residues long.

The CDR3 bases are TGTGCCAGCTCACCACTTAGGGGTTATGGCACTGAAGCTTTCTTT. Protein sequence: CASSPLRGYGTEAFF. The chain couples TRBV18 to TRBJ1-1; TRBD1 might be the D (5 bases). This CDR3 is built from 15 residues. V shed 1 base and J shed 4 bases, with 13 bases lying between them. Germline-derived CDR1 and CDR2 are KGHSH and LQKENI. Using reference TRBV18 and TRBJ1-1 for the parts outside the CDR3, the full variable domain is NAGVMQNPRHLVRRRGQEARLRCSPMKGHSHVYWYRQLPEEGLKFMVYLQKENIIDESGMPKERFSAEFPKEGPSILRIQQVVRGDSAAYFCASSPLRGYGTEAFFGQGTRLTVV.

The J gene is TRBJ2-7, the V gene TRBV7-8; D is possibly TRBD1 (6 bases). CDR1 SGHVS and CDR2 FQNEAQ come from the germline V gene. V shed 1 base and J shed 3 bases, with 10 bases lying between them. The CDR3 length is 14 residues. The CDR3 DNA is TGTGCCAGCAGCTTAGTAGTAGGGGGCTACGAGCAGTACTTC. It specifies CASSLVVGGYEQYF.

This chain links TRBV27 with TRBJ2-2; the D gene could be TRBD1 or TRBD2 (5 bases each). V lost 0 bases and J 9 bases, leaving 8 bases between the germline ends. In germline, CDR1 is MNHEY, CDR2 SMNVEV (reference sequence). The CDR3 consists of 13 residues. The CDR3, as DNA: TGTGCCAGCAGTTTATCAGGGGAGCGGGAGCTGTTTTTT. Its translation: CASSLSGERELFF.

This chain uses TRBV6-5 with TRBJ1-1; D uncertain. The CDR3 loop spans 15 amino acids. Trimming cost V 2 bases and J 5 bases, with 15 bases left between them. Per germline, CDR1 MNHEY and CDR2 SVGAGI. CDR3 nucleotide sequence: TGTGCCAGCAGTTACGGAGCAGTAGGTAATACTGAAGCTTTCTTT. Amino acids: CASSYGAVGNTEAFF.

This clone came up a few times. The chain links TRBV19 to TRBJ1-4; perhaps TRBD1 as D (5 bases). V lost 0 bases, J lost 8 bases, and 13 bases lay in between. This CDR3 spans 15 amino acids. CDR1 and CDR2 (germline): LNHDA, SQIVND (reference sequence). This chain's CDR3 is CASSIDGGGQEKLFF. CDR3 bases: TGTGCCAGTAGTATAGATGGGGGAGGTCAGGAAAAACTGTTTTTT.

V gene TRBV7-9 combines with J gene TRBJ1-5; 7 bases align to TRBD1. The germline V gene has CDR1 SEHNR and CDR2 FQNEAQ (reference sequence). J gave up 2 bases and V 5 bases, and 15 bases lay outside the gene matches. The CDR3 contains 18 residues. The CDR3 DNA follows: TGTGCCAGCAGCCACCAATACCCCCTAGGACAGGGCAATCAGCCCCAGCATTTT. The encoded protein is CASSHQYPLGQGNQPQHF.

The chain is built from TRBV28 and TRBJ2-7; 12 bases line up with TRBD2. The CDR3 consists of 16 residues. CDR1 MDHEN and CDR2 SYDVKM come from the germline V gene. Unmatched junction bases numbered 4, after V lost 2 bases and J lost 2 bases. In DNA form, the CDR3 reads TGTGCCAGCAGTTTAAGCGGACTAGCGGGACCCTACGAGCAGTACTTC. The encoded protein is CASSLSGLAGPYEQYF.

The chain combines TRBV6-1 with TRBJ1-4, with D perhaps matching TRBD1 (5 bases). The V gene lost 1 base and the J gene lost 8 bases, with 17 bases spanning the gap. The germline V gene has CDR1 MNHNS and CDR2 SASEGT. This CDR3 spans 16 amino acids. The CDR3, as DNA: TGTGCCAGCAGTGAAGGTTTAGCGTTGTGGGGGGAAAAACTGTTTTTT. Translation gives CASSEGLALWGEKLFF.

Written as DNA, the CDR3 is TGTGCCAGCAGCTTATCGGGGGACTATGGCTACACCTTC. Protein product: CASSLSGDYGYTF. The V call is TRBV7-8, the J call TRBJ1-2, with D maybe TRBD1 (5 bases). Germline V gives CDR1 SGHVS, CDR2 FQNEAQ. V lost 2 bases and J 3 bases, leaving 7 bases between the germline ends. The CDR3 is 13 amino acids.

This chain connects TRBV18 to TRBJ2-7; 10 bases are shared with TRBD2. The CDR3 extends over 16 amino acids. Germline CDR1 reads KGHSH; CDR2 reads LQKENI. The V and J ends lost 0 bases and 2 bases, in that order; junction bases with no gene match: 4. The CDR3 region has the DNA TGTGCCAGCTCACCACCGGGAGGACTAGCGGCCTACGAGCAGTACTTC. Protein: CASSPPGGLAAYEQYF.

J is TRBJ1-5 and V is TRBV6-6; D might be TRBD1 (6 bases). The CDR3 is made up of 16 amino acids. V was pared by 6 bases and J by 1 base, with 16 bases between. Germline loops: CDR1 MNHNY, CDR2 SVGAGI (reference sequence). For the CDR3, the DNA is TGTGCCAGCAGCCCGGGGGGCCGTGGGAGCAATCAGCCCCAGCATTTT. Encoded protein: CASSPGGRGSNQPQHF.

The rearrangement joins TRBV2 to TRBJ2-1; unclear D gene. Germline loops: CDR1 SNHLY, CDR2 FYNNEI. The CDR3 has 12 residues. V lost 7 bases to trimming and J lost 6 bases, with 10 bases between them. Written as DNA, the CDR3 is TGTGCCAGCACCTCCTATTCCAATGAGCAGTTCTTC. Its protein product is CASTSYSNEQFF. Combining the CDR3 with reference TRBV2 and TRBJ2-1 gives the whole variable domain EPEVTQTPSHQVTQMGQEVILRCVPISNHLYFYWYRQILGQKVEFLVSFYNNEISEKSEIFDDQFSVERPDGSNFTLKIRSTKLEDSAMYFCASTSYSNEQFFGPGTRLTVL.

The chain carries TRBV2 and TRBJ1-2, with D unclear. This CDR3 comprises 13 residues. CDR1 SNHLY and CDR2 FYNNEI come from the germline V gene. The V end lost 8 bases, the J end lost 5 bases, and 15 bases lay between the germline ends. This CDR3 is CASSMIDGYGYTF. In DNA form, the CDR3 reads TGTGCCAGCTCCATGATAGATGGGTATGGCTACACCTTC.

CDR3 sequence reads: CASSQGLAGFPYNEQFF. The CDR3 nucleotides are TGTGCCAGCAGCCAGGGACTAGCGGGGTTTCCATACAATGAGCAGTTCTTC. J is TRBJ2-1 and V is TRBV14; 13 bases fit TRBD2. CDR1 is SGHDN, CDR2 FVKESK, per germline. The CDR3 sequence is 17 residues long. V lost 3 bases and J lost 4; bases outside the gene matches: 6. Full variable domain (rest looked up from reference TRBV14 and TRBJ2-1): EAGVTQFPSHSVIEKGQTVTLRCDPISGHDNLYWYRRVMGKEIKFLLHFVKESKQDESGMPNNRFLAERTGGTYSTLKVQPAELEDSGVYFCASSQGLAGFPYNEQFFGPGTRLTVL.

The rearrangement joins TRBV19 to TRBJ1-2, with D possibly matching TRBD1 (5 bases). Trimming left V 8 bases short and J 7 bases short, with 14 bases between. Looked up from germline, CDR1 is LNHDA and CDR2 is SQIVND (reference sequence). The CDR3 has 12 amino acids. The CDR3 bases are TGTGCCAGTGAGTCAGGGAGCGGTGGCTACACCTTC. Translation gives CASESGSGGYTF.

The genes are TRBV14 and TRBJ2-5; possibly TRBD1 for D (5 bases). There are 15 residues in the CDR3. In germline, CDR1 is SGHDN, CDR2 FVKESK. V was shortened by 1 base and J by 1 base, with 10 bases between the two germline ends. CDR3 nucleotide sequence: TGTGCCAGCAGCCAAGCAAAAACAGGCCAAGAGACCCAGTACTTC. This codes for CASSQAKTGQETQYF. The entire variable domain, with the rest obtained from reference TRBV14 and TRBJ2-5, is as follows: EAGVTQFPSHSVIEKGQTVTLRCDPISGHDNLYWYRRVMGKEIKFLLHFVKESKQDESGMPNNRFLAERTGGTYSTLKVQPAELEDSGVYFCASSQAKTGQETQYFGPGTRLLVL.

The V gene is TRBV30, the J gene TRBJ1-1; D is uncertain. CDR1 and CDR2 from the germline V gene are GTSNPN and SVGIG (reference sequence). The CDR3 is 13 residues long. The V end lost 5 bases, the J end lost 4 bases, and 14 bases lay between the germline ends. In nucleotides, the CDR3 is TGTGCCTGGTCTTTGATATTCTTCACTGAAGCTTTCTTT. This codes for CAWSLIFFTEAFF.

The chain employs TRBV11-2 and TRBJ2-6; 10 bases align to TRBD1. The CDR3 is made up of 19 amino acids. Germline CDR1 and CDR2: SGHAT and FQNNGV. Trimming removed 1 base from V and 0 bases from J; junction bases left unmatched: 6. The CDR3 coding sequence is TGTGCCAGCAGCTTAGTGGTGGACAGGGGGTCCTCTGGGGCCAACGTCCTGACTTTC. Residues: CASSLVVDRGSSGANVLTF.

CDR3 DNA: TGTGCCAGCAGCTTAGAGGAGACAAGGAACTCTGGAAACACCATATATTTT. Translation gives CASSLEETRNSGNTIYF. The chain recombines TRBV7-6 with TRBJ1-3; D is unclear. Germline V CDR1 and CDR2: SGHVS, FNYEAQ. CDR3 length: 17 residues. V lost 1 base and J lost 0, with 13 bases in between.

V gene TRBV7-9 combines with J gene TRBJ1-1, with D possibly matching TRBD1 (5 bases). Germline assignment: CDR1 SEHNR and CDR2 FQNEAQ (reference sequence). The CDR3 has 15 residues. V lost 6 bases and J lost 1, with 15 bases in between. CDR3 nucleotide sequence: TGTGCCAGCAGACCCTCGGGAAGGGGGAACACTGAAGCTTTCTTT. Protein sequence: CASRPSGRGNTEAFF.

In the case of this clone: Likely a read error: the CDR3 ends without its conserved phenylalanine or tryptophan. The DNA is left out, because the CDR3 cannot be placed on it with certainty; the CDR3 is given as TCRdb lists it. The chain has TRBV5-3 and TRBJ1-2; TRBD1, as called in the table, went unchecked against the DNA. TRBV5-3 belongs to the ORF category, with a function that is uncertain. With termini counted, the CDR3 has 10 amino acids. CDR3: CARSLLDRNG.

The chain is built from TRBV5-1 and TRBJ2-7, with 9 bases aligning to TRBD1. V shed 1 base, J shed 2 bases, and the junction held 4 bases outside the gene matches. Germline CDR1 is SGHRS and CDR2 is YFSETQ. The CDR3 loop spans 15 amino acids. The CDR3 spells CASSLRGQGTYEQYF. The CDR3 region has the DNA TGCGCCAGCAGCTTGAGGGGACAGGGTACCTACGAGCAGTACTTC.

This clone has a handful of counts. This sequence joins TRBV30 and TRBJ2-2, with unresolved D. Germline V gives CDR1 GTSNPN, CDR2 SVGIG (reference sequence). V gave up 4 bases and J gave up 5 bases, with 8 bases separating them. The CDR3 runs to 12 residues. The CDR3: CAWNSFTGELFF. Written as DNA, the CDR3 is TGTGCCTGGAACTCATTTACCGGGGAGCTGTTTTTT.